The 15 T cell receptor beta chains reported below all come from one sample, sequenced in a study of cytomegalovirus exposure and HLA in healthy donors. With 60 Vbeta and 13 Jbeta primers, the PCR was carried out. Profiled with immunoSEQ multiplex PCR; TCRdb holds only in-frame clones, not every one. This sample has around 94,000 clones, with about 81% found just once. The sample consisted of PBMCs. The receptors were gathered from a man younger than 30 in good health and CMV-seronegative.

The chain carries TRBV30 and TRBJ2-1, with TRBD2 as a possible D gene (5 bases). CDR1 and CDR2 (germline): GTSNPN, SVGIG (reference sequence). Trimming took 6 bases from V and 7 from J, leaving 19 bases between them. CDR3 size: 14 residues. The CDR3 coding sequence is TGTGCCTGCTCGGTGCCCGGAGGACGAAATGAGCAGTTCTTC. It specifies CACSVPGGRNEQFF. Drawing the rest from reference TRBV30 and TRBJ2-1, the complete variable domain is SQTIHQWPATLVQPVGSPLSLECTVEGTSNPNLYWYRQAAGRGLQLLFYSVGIGQISSEVPQNLSASRPQDRQFILSSKKLLLSDSGFYLCACSVPGGRNEQFFGPGTRLTVL.

V and J are TRBV5-5 and TRBJ2-1, with 12 bases lining up with TRBD2. This CDR3 contains 19 residues. The germline gives CDR1 SGHKS, CDR2 YYEKEE (reference sequence). The junction had 13 bases not matched to a gene; V was cut back by 4 bases and J by 2 bases. In DNA, the CDR3 is TGTGCCAGCAGCCCCCGTGCTAGCGGGAGGGCCAACCCCTACAATGAGCAGTTCTTC. Its translation: CASSPRASGRANPYNEQFF.

This chain links TRBV2 with TRBJ1-1; D is possibly TRBD1 (5 bases). The V gene lost 4 bases and the J gene lost 7 bases, with 16 bases spanning the gap. The CDR3 covers 14 residues. The V gene's germline CDR1 is SNHLY and CDR2 FYNNEI. In nucleotides, the CDR3 is TGTGCCAGCAGTGCGAATCCAGGGATGGGTGAAGCTTTCTTT. This sequence encodes CASSANPGMGEAFF.

V gene TRBV2 combines with J gene TRBJ1-2; 7 bases are a match to TRBD1. Germline CDR1 reads SNHLY; CDR2 reads FYNNEI. This CDR3 region has 11 residues. Losses at the gene ends were 10 bases for V and 8 bases for J; bases not matched to a gene: 7. CDR3 sequence reads: CANPTGRGYTF. Here the CDR3 DNA reads TGTGCCAATCCGACAGGGAGGGGCTACACCTTC.

The V gene is TRBV7-9, the J gene TRBJ2-7; D gene ambiguous. Deletions cut 8 bases from V and 4 bases from J, with 12 bases between. Germline CDR1 is SEHNR and CDR2 is FQNEAQ (reference sequence). This CDR3 has 12 residues. CDR3 nucleotides: TGTGCCAGCGAGAGTGTCGAGTACGAGCAGTACTTC. It translates to CASESVEYEQYF.

This chain links TRBV4-3 with TRBJ1-5, with D tentatively TRBD1 (5 bases). There are 15 residues in the CDR3. V was pared by 0 bases and J by 11 bases, with 17 bases between. Germline-derived CDR1 and CDR2 are LGHNA and YSLEER. The CDR3 region has the DNA TGCGCCAGCAGCCAAGATGGCAGTAAGCAAGGGGCCCAGCATTTT. Translating gives CASSQDGSKQGAQHF.

The table lists this clone with a few counts. The CDR3 sequence is CSVVPRSVDEQYF. The CDR3 DNA is TGCAGCGTTGTCCCGAGGTCAGTCGACGAGCAGTACTTC. The chain links TRBV29-1 to TRBJ2-5; no firm D call. The closer fit of TRBJ2-7 to the DNA end suggests the J call may be wrong. This CDR3 has 13 residues. Germline CDR1 and CDR2: SQVTM and ANQGSEA.

The chain links TRBV29-1 to TRBJ2-1; 16 nucleotides line up with TRBD2. The CDR3 has 18 amino acids. J was trimmed by 2 bases and V by 5 bases; bases with no gene match: 9. CDR1 is SQVTM and CDR2 is ANQGSEA in the germline V gene. This CDR3 reads CSVQGLAGGRRAYNEQFF. The CDR3 nucleotides are TGCAGCGTTCAGGGACTAGCGGGAGGGAGACGGGCCTACAATGAGCAGTTCTTC.

The J gene is TRBJ1-2, the V gene TRBV5-1; D is ambiguous. Germline assignment: CDR1 SGHRS and CDR2 YFSETQ. V lost 0 bases to trimming and J lost 8 bases, with 8 bases between them. The CDR3 is 12 amino acids. The CDR3 spells CASSLGGPGYTF. The CDR3 bases are TGCGCCAGCAGCTTGGGAGGGCCCGGCTACACCTTC.

This clone was detected a few times. V and J are TRBV4-3 and TRBJ1-1, with 9 bases aligning to TRBD1. The V gene's germline CDR1 is LGHNA and CDR2 YSLEER. The CDR3 length is 18 residues. J was trimmed by 5 bases and V by 4 bases; bases with no gene match: 17. The CDR3 nucleotides are TGCGCCAGCAGCCCCCGGGACAGGGAGATGGAGGGGGGTACTGAAGCTTTCTTT. It encodes CASSPRDREMEGGTEAFF.

The chain couples TRBV6-5 to TRBJ1-1; D is ambiguous. CDR1 and CDR2 (germline): MNHEY, SVGAGI. Trimming removed 0 bases at V and 4 bases at J, with 12 bases between. The CDR3 runs 15 residues. CDR3 DNA: TGTGCCAGCAGTTACTCGACTTCCCTGAGCACTGAAGCTTTCTTT. This sequence encodes CASSYSTSLSTEAFF.

This chain links TRBV6-1 with TRBJ2-5, with D possibly matching TRBD1 (6 bases). Trimming stripped 6 bases from V and 2 bases from J, with 10 bases between. The CDR3 spans 13 residues. Germline CDR1 is MNHNS and CDR2 is SASEGT. CDR3 DNA sequence: TGTGCCAGCAGCGTGGACAGACAAGAGACCCAGTACTTC. Protein: CASSVDRQETQYF.

The V and J genes are TRBV6-6 and TRBJ2-3; D not resolved. Germline CDR1 reads MNHNY; CDR2 reads SVGAGI (reference sequence). Trimming took off 6 bases at V and 5 bases at J, with 9 bases between the two ends. This CDR3 is built from 12 residues. The CDR3: CASSPSGDTQYF. CDR3 in DNA: TGTGCCAGCAGCCCTTCAGGAGATACGCAGTATTTT.

V usage is TRBV28 and J usage is TRBJ1-1; 7 nucleotides agree with TRBD1. Unmatched junction bases numbered 11, after V lost 6 bases and J lost 10 bases. The CDR3 has 13 residues. CDR1 MDHEN and CDR2 SYDVKM come from the germline V gene. CDR3 in amino acids: CASSRGGAWGAFF. As DNA, the CDR3 is TGTGCCAGCAGCCGAGGGGGCGCTTGGGGAGCTTTCTTT. The full variable domain, rest sourced from reference TRBV28 and TRBJ1-1, is DVKVTQSSRYLVKRTGEKVFLECVQDMDHENMFWYRQDPGLGLRLIYFSYDVKMKEKGDIPEGYSVSREKKERFSLILESASTNQTSMYLCASSRGGAWGAFFGQGTRLTVV.

The rearrangement links TRBV27 to TRBJ1-5; D might be TRBD1 (6 bases). CDR1 MNHEY and CDR2 SMNVEV come from the germline V gene (reference sequence). The V end lost 6 bases, the J end lost 0 bases, and 15 bases lay between the germline ends. CDR3 length equals 16 residues. The CDR3 nucleotides are TGTGCCAGCAGCATTAGGGGGGGATATAGCAATCAGCCCCAGCATTTT. Translated: CASSIRGGYSNQPQHF.